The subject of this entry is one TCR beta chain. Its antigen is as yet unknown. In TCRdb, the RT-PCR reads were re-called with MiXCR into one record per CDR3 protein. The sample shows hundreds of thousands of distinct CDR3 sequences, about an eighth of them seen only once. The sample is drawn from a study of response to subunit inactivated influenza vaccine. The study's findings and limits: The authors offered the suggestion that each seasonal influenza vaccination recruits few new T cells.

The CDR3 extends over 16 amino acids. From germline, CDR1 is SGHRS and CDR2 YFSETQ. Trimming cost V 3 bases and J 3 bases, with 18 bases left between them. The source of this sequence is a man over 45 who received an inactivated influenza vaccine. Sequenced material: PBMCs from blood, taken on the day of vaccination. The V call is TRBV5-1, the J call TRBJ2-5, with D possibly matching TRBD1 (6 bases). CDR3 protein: CASSSGHNSAKETQYF. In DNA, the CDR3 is TGCGCCAGCAGCTCGGGACACAACAGCGCTAAAGAGACCCAGTACTTC. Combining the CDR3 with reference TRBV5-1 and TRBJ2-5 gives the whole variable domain KAGVTQTPRYLIKTRGQQVTLSCSPISGHRSVSWYQQTPGQGLQFLFEYFSETQRNKGNFPGRFSGRQFSNSRSEMNVSTLELGDSALYLCASSSGHNSAKETQYFGPGTRLLVL.